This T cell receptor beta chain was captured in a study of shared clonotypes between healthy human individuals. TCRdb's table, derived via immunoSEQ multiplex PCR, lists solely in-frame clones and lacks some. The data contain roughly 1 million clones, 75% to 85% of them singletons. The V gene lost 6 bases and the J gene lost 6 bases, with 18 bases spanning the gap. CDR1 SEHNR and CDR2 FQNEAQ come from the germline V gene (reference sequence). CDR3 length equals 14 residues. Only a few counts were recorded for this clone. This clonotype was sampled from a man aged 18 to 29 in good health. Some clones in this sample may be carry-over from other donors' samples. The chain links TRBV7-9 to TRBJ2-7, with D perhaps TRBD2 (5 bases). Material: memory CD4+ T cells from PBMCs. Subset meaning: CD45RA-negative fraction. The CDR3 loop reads CASSHQTGESEQYF. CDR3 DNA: TGTGCCAGCAGTCATCAAACCGGGGAATCCGAGCAGTACTTC.